The source of this TCR beta chain is a study of immune evolution from preneoplasia to lung adenocarcinoma. This CDR3 has 12 amino acids. Trimming left V 7 bases short and J 8 bases short, with 12 bases between. Germline assignment: CDR1 SGHVS and CDR2 FQNEAQ. Here immunoSEQ multiplex PCR was the method, and the copy in TCRdb shows in-frame clones only, minus some. Among approximately 5,100 clones listed, around 74% were seen once. The clonotype was recovered from a person of 80 years or more with lung adenocarcinoma. The rearrangement links TRBV7-8 to TRBJ2-1, with D perhaps assigned TRBD1 or TRBD2 (6 bases each). The sequenced sample was FFPE adjacent normal lung tissue. CDR3 residues: CASTTGAHEQFF. CDR3 DNA: TGTGCCAGCACCACGGGGGCCCATGAGCAGTTCTTC.